The 7 T cell receptor beta chains below were found in one sample sequenced in a study of blood T cell repertoires in COVID-19 (dated by TCRdb to about 2020). The protocol used for the library was the immunoSEQ multiplex PCR assay. Here the immuneACCESS table is served through TCRdb, limited to in-frame sequences with V and J called. Missing clones are a known gap in these copies; in checked studies unresolved V genes cover under half, and the rest lacks a known reason. In all, the sample holds about 36,000 clones, and about nine tenths of those were seen once. Under 5% of the sample is in the top ten clones. The material sequenced was peripheral blood. The receptors stem from a human donor in a cohort sampled during active COVID-19.

V usage is TRBV18 and J usage is TRBJ1-1; the match to TRBD1 covers 7 bases. CDR3 size: 16 residues. CDR1 KGHSH and CDR2 LQKENI come from the germline V gene. The J segment lost 5 bases and the V segment lost 7 bases, leaving 16 bases of the junction unmatched. The CDR3 region has the DNA TGTGCCAGCTTCATGGGACAGACGATCCGGGGGACTGAAGCTTTCTTT. Protein: CASFMGQTIRGTEAFF.

The chain couples TRBV7-3 to TRBJ2-5; TRBD1 agrees at 8 bases. Trimming removed 5 bases from V and 4 bases from J; junction bases left unmatched: 9. The V gene's germline CDR1 is SGHTA and CDR2 FQGTGA. The CDR3 has 15 residues. CDR3 amino acids: CASSPDDRGGETQYF. CDR3 nucleotide sequence: TGTGCCAGCAGCCCGGACGACAGGGGTGGAGAGACCCAGTACTTC.

The chain carries TRBV4-2 and TRBJ2-5, with 7 bases aligning to TRBD2. V was clipped by 7 bases and J by 2 bases; unmatched bases: 10. This CDR3 has 15 amino acids. Germline CDR1 and CDR2: LGHNA and YNFKEQ. This chain's CDR3 is CASTMEAGKQETQYF. The CDR3 DNA sequence: TGTGCCAGCACTATGGAAGCGGGGAAACAAGAGACCCAGTACTTC.

The rearrangement links TRBV4-1 to TRBJ2-1; a possible D gene is TRBD2 (6 bases). V lost 0 bases to trimming and J lost 6 bases, with 9 bases between them. This CDR3 contains 14 residues. CDR1 and CDR2 from the germline V gene are MGHRA and YSYEKL. The CDR3 here is CASSQEGTRNEQFF. As DNA, the CDR3 is TGCGCCAGCAGCCAAGAGGGGACTCGCAATGAGCAGTTCTTC.

CDR3: CASSRGQGAVETQYF. CDR3 nucleotides: TGCGCCAGCAGCCGGGGACAGGGGGCCGTCGAGACCCAGTACTTC. J is TRBJ2-5 and V is TRBV5-1; 12 nucleotides align to TRBD1. The germline gives CDR1 SGHRS, CDR2 YFSETQ. Germline trimming cut 4 bases from V and 5 bases from J; bases unmatched to any gene: 6. The CDR3 totals 15 residues.

This chain uses TRBV14 with TRBJ2-1; D is uncertain. The CDR3 sequence is 16 residues long. The germline V gene encodes CDR1 SGHDN and CDR2 FVKESK. V was clipped by 1 base and J by 2 bases, with 12 bases between them. In DNA form, the CDR3 reads TGTGCCAGCAGCCAAGCTTCCTCTACGCCCTACAATGAGCAGTTCTTC. Its protein is CASSQASSTPYNEQFF.

The V and J genes are TRBV7-3 and TRBJ2-7; D perhaps matches TRBD2 (6 bases). CDR3 length equals 14 residues. Germline V lookup: CDR1 SGHTA, CDR2 FQGTGA. V lost 2 bases, J lost 7 bases, and 15 bases lay in between. The CDR3 coding sequence is TGTGCCAGCAGCTTAGGAGGGTTCTCGGGAGAGCAGTACTTC. Protein sequence: CASSLGGFSGEQYF.